This TCR beta chain was found in a study of T cell changes during pregnancy in multiple sclerosis. This CDR3 spans 12 amino acids. Trimming took off 6 bases at V and 5 bases at J, with 5 bases between the two ends. Germline loops: CDR1 LNHDA, CDR2 SQIVND (reference sequence). Generated by immunoSEQ multiplex PCR, the TCRdb table keeps only in-frame clones and is missing some. The sample records under 110,000 clones, less than 95% being singletons. This chain joins TRBV19 and TRBJ2-6; D unclear. The sequencing here drew on peripheral blood, taken after pregnancy. The receptor was isolated from a female donor with multiple sclerosis, enrolled in a pregnancy study. CDR3 in DNA: TGTGCCAGTAGCTTAAGGGCCAACGTCCTGACTTTC. Protein: CASSLRANVLTF. Looking up the rest from reference TRBV19 and TRBJ2-6 gives the full variable domain: DGGITQSPKYLFRKEGQNVTLSCEQNLNHDAMYWYRQDPGQGLRLIYYSQIVNDFQKGDIAEGYSVSREKKESFPLTVTSAQKNPTAFYLCASSLRANVLTFGAGSRLTVL.